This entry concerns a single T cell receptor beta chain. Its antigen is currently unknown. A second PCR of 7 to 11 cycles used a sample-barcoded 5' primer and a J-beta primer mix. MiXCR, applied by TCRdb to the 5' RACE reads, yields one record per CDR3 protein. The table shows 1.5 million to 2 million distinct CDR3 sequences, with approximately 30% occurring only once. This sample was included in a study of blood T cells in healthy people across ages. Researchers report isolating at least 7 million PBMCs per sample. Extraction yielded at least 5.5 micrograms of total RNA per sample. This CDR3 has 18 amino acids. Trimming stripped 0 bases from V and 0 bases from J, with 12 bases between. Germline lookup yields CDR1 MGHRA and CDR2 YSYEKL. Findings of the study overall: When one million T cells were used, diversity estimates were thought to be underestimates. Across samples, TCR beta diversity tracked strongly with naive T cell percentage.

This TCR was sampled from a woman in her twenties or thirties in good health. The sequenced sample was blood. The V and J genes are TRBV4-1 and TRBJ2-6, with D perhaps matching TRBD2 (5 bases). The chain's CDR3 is CASSQDRSTSSGANVLTF. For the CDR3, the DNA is TGCGCCAGCAGCCAAGATCGGAGCACTAGCTCTGGGGCCAACGTCCTGACTTTC.